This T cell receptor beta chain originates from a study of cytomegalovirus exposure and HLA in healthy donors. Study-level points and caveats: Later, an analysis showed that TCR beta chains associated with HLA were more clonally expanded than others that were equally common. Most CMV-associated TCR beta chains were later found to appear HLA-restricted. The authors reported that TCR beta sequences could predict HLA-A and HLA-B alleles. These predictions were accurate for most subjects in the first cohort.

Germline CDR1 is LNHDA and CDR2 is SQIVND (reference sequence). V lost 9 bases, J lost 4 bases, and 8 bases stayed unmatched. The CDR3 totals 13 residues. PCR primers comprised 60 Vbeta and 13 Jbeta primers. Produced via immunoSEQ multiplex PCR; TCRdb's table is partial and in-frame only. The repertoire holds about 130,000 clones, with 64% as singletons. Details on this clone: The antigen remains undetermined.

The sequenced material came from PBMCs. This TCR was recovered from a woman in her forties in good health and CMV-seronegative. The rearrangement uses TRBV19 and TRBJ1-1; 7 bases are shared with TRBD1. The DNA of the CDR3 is TGTGCCAGCACTCGACAGGGAGCCACTGAAGCTTTCTTT. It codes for CASTRQGATEAFF.